This entry describes one T cell receptor beta chain. Its antigen is still unknown. V lost 0 bases, J lost 5 bases, and 17 bases lay in between. Germline V gene data show CDR1 as MNHNS and CDR2 as SASEGT. The CDR3 consists of 16 residues. The data were taken from a study of graft-versus-host responses after intestinal transplantation. Looking at the study overall: Once they had received anti-thymocyte globulin induction, all recipients took tacrolimus and steroids for approximately 3 years.

Data came from immunoSEQ multiplex PCR; TCRdb stores just in-frame clones and leaves some out. This table has approximately 100,000 clones, roughly 93% appearing once. Study-level findings and limits: Recipient-marrow GvH clones were detected, some having first appeared in ileum or blood. Declines in HvG clones occurring early post-transplant were associated with peak circulating GvH clone levels. When patients had graft-donor T cell macrochimerism, their allografts held high graft-versus-host to host-versus-graft clonal ratios.

V is TRBV6-1 and J is TRBJ2-7, with D perhaps TRBD2 (5 bases). The origin of this receptor is a human donor who received an intestinal transplant. The sequencing here drew on unstimulated CD8+ T cells sorted from spleen or lymph node cells, taken before intestinal transplant. The CDR3 bases are TGTGCCAGCAGTGAAGCCGGGGTATACCTGGAGGACGAGCAGTACTTC. This gives the protein CASSEAGVYLEDEQYF.